Sequencing of this T cell receptor (beta chain) was carried out in a study of CD8 T cells in ankylosing spondylitis. Study-wide results and caveats: The disease-linked clones had a CD8+ phenotype and low blood frequencies. Significant enrichment of disease-linked clones was reported in matched ankylosing spondylitis synovial fluid. Blood of patients with ankylosing spondylitis appeared to be characterized by a TCR beta motif of about eight highly homologous variants.

This clonotype was observed a single time. What it binds is unknown. Germline V gives CDR1 MGHDK, CDR2 SYGVNS. With 5 bases removed from V and 5 bases from J, the gap between germline ends came to 10 bases. The CDR3 covers 14 residues. The TCR beta libraries were generated through quantitative 5'-RACE incorporating molecular barcodes. TCRdb reprocessed the 5' RACE reads with MiXCR, giving one entry per CDR3 protein. Among about 440,000 distinct CDR3 sequences listed, 17% were seen once. The sample comprised blood, either unsorted or a sorted T cell fraction (not recorded which). The source of this sequence is a male donor with ankylosing spondylitis. The V call is TRBV25-1, the J call TRBJ2-6; either TRBD1 or TRBD2 may supply D (6 bases each). The CDR3 region is CASSPRGRANVLTF. The CDR3 nucleotides are TGTGCCAGCAGTCCCCGGGGGCGGGCCAACGTCCTGACTTTC.